This T cell receptor beta chain appears in the sequencing data of a study of CD8+CD57+ T cells in acquired aplastic anemia. Turning to the study itself: The mean DNA yield obtained from sorted CD4+ and CD8+ cells came to around 3 ug.

This clonotype was recorded many times. The CDR3 contains 16 residues. The V gene's germline CDR1 is LGHDT and CDR2 YNNKEL (reference sequence). The V and J ends lost 1 base and 6 bases respectively, with 13 bases between them. The template for TCR beta VDJ and CDR3 sequence profiling was genomic DNA. One entry per CDR3 protein results from TCRdb running MiXCR on the reads. This sample has 210,000 or so distinct CDR3 sequences, with approximately 51% found just once. Selection for sequencing was limited to patients who had shown CD8+CD57+ cell expansion by flow cytometry. In all patients, the disease was severe acquired aplastic anemia.

Sequences were obtained from sorted CD4+, CD8+, or CD8+CD57+ T cells (not recorded which) from PBMCs. The clonotype was recovered from a human donor with aplastic anemia. The V and J genes are TRBV3-1 and TRBJ1-6; D possibly corresponds to TRBD1 (5 bases). CDR3 sequence: CASSQVVAGRNSPLHF. The CDR3 bases are TGTGCCAGCAGCCAAGTAGTGGCAGGGCGTAATTCACCCCTCCACTTT.